This TCR beta chain came from a study of cytomegalovirus exposure and HLA in healthy donors. The germline gives CDR1 SGHNT, CDR2 YYREEE (reference sequence). Trimming took 4 bases from V and 0 from J, leaving 16 bases between them. CDR3 length: 16 residues. Use of 60 Vbeta and 13 Jbeta primers characterized the PCR. Assay used: immunoSEQ multiplex PCR; TCRdb lists only in-frame clones, some missing. The sample holds approximately 150,000 clones, over 60% seen once. Sequenced: PBMCs. V and J are TRBV5-4 and TRBJ1-2; D gene unclear. The sequence derives from a male donor in good health and CMV-seronegative. CDR3 amino acids: CASSPQTEKANYGYTF. DNA for the CDR3: TGTGCCAGCAGCCCCCAAACAGAGAAAGCTAACTATGGCTACACCTTC.